A single sample is the source of the 32 T cell receptor beta chains below, sequenced in a study of CD8+CD57+ T cells in acquired aplastic anemia. Genomic DNA acted as the template from which TCR beta VDJ combination and CDR3 sequence profiling were carried out. MiXCR, run by TCRdb on the reads, gives a single entry per CDR3 protein. The sample carries more than 100,000 distinct CDR3 sequences, less than 45% recorded once. Sequenced input: sorted CD4+, CD8+, or CD8+CD57+ T cells (not recorded which) from PBMCs. These receptors came from a human donor in good health, serving as a control.

This clonotype was observed a handful of times. As the CDR3 is not closed by the conserved phenylalanine or tryptophan, this likely results from a read error. This sequence joins TRBV19 and TRBJ1-5, with unresolved D. The CDR3 spans 15 residues. Germline CDR1 reads LNHDA; CDR2 reads SQIVND (reference sequence). DNA for the CDR3: TGTGCCAGTAAATTCGGGCATAATAGCAACCAGCCCCAGCATCTT. As protein: CASKFGHNSNQPQHL.

The J gene is TRBJ1-3, the V gene TRBV19; no firm D call. Germline V lookup: CDR1 LNHDA, CDR2 SQIVND (reference sequence). This CDR3 contains 13 residues. Trimming pared 9 bases from V and 5 bases from J, leaving 14 bases between. Written as DNA, the CDR3 is TGTGCCAGCAGCTACAATGGTCGAAACACCATATATTTT. Its translation is CASSYNGRNTIYF.

About this clonotype itself: A much larger clone differs from this one at a single base, so this may be a read error. This rearrangement joins TRBV20-1 to TRBJ1-5; a weak D match, TRBD1 (5 bases). This CDR3 contains 17 residues. Per the germline V gene, CDR1 is DFQATT and CDR2 is SNEGSKA (reference sequence). Written as DNA, the CDR3 is TGCGGTGCTAGAAATTTTCGGGGTCCGGGGCAAATCGGGCCCCAGCATTTT. Translated, it gives CGARNFRGPGQIGPQHF.

This sequence joins TRBV19 and TRBJ2-7; the D gene is possibly TRBD2 (6 bases). The V end was cut by 5 bases, the J end by 2 bases, with 10 bases between. CDR1 and CDR2 from the germline V gene are LNHDA and SQIVND (reference sequence). This CDR3 has 13 residues. In nucleotides, the CDR3 is TGTGCCAGTAGTTCCGGGGGTCCCTACGAGCAGTACTTC. Its protein product is CASSSGGPYEQYF.

This clonotype was seen repeatedly, ten times or more. The V gene is TRBV6-1, the J gene TRBJ1-5; D call uncertain. The CDR3 is 12 residues long. V lost 5 bases, J lost 15 bases, and 17 bases lay in between. CDR1 is MNHNS, CDR2 SASEGT, per germline. CDR3 residues: CASSPYETPLHF. In DNA, the CDR3 is TGTGCCAGCAGTCCCTATGAAACCCCTCTGCATTTT.

With regard to this clonotype: One end of the junction does not line up with germline, which may come from a read error. The V gene is TRBV7-6, the J gene TRBJ2-5; D possibly uses TRBD1 or TRBD2 (6 bases each). Germline lookup yields CDR1 SGHVS and CDR2 FNYEAQ. The CDR3 sequence is 15 residues long. The CDR3, as DNA: TGTGCCAGCAGCTCACCAAGGGGGGCCCAAGAGACCCAATACTTC. Amino acid sequence: CASSSPRGAQETQYF.

This clonotype has a count of ten or more. V usage is TRBV19 and J usage is TRBJ2-1, with D uncertain. Looked up from germline, CDR1 is LNHDA and CDR2 is SQIVND (reference sequence). V gave up 2 bases and J gave up 8 bases, with 13 bases separating them. The CDR3 length is 14 residues. The CDR3, as DNA: TGTGCCAGTAGTATACCCGGCCTAACGCATGAGCAGTTCTTC. It translates to CASSIPGLTHEQFF.

This clonotype was found many times. The gene calls are TRBV5-1 and TRBJ1-1; 10 bases are shared with TRBD1. The V segment lost 1 base and the J segment 5 bases; nucleotides outside the gene matches: 5. The CDR3 is 15 residues long. Germline CDR1 is SGHRS and CDR2 is YFSETQ. CDR3 loop: CASSLWGQGKTEAFF. The CDR3 region has the DNA TGCGCCAGCAGCTTGTGGGGACAGGGGAAGACTGAAGCTTTCTTT.

At least ten counts were recorded for this clonotype. The V call is TRBV2, the J call TRBJ2-3; D is unclear. Trimming stripped 6 bases from V and 5 bases from J, with 9 bases between. Germline CDR1 SNHLY, CDR2 FYNNEI. The CDR3 is made up of 12 amino acids. The CDR3 sequence is CASSRLGDTQYF. In nucleotides, the CDR3 is TGTGCCAGCAGCCGACTTGGAGATACGCAGTATTTT.

Points on this clonotype: It may be a read error: a sequence one base away is much more abundant. The chain combines TRBV12-5 with TRBJ1-2; a weak D match, TRBD1 (5 bases). CDR1 LGHNT and CDR2 FRNRAP come from the germline V gene. The CDR3 extends over 13 amino acids. CDR3 bases: TGTGTTAGTGACATGGGGGGGTTCGGTGGCTACACCTTC. This sequence encodes CVSDMGGFGGYTF.

This clonotype showed up many times. The V call is TRBV2, the J call TRBJ1-5; 8 bases are a match to TRBD1. CDR1 and CDR2 (germline): SNHLY, FYNNEI. V dropped 4 bases and J dropped 1; count of bases not matched to a gene: 3. The CDR3 contains 15 residues. The CDR3 DNA follows: TGTGCCAGCAGTGTCGACAGGGGAAGCAATCAGCCCCAGCATTTT. Translation gives CASSVDRGSNQPQHF.

This clonotype was seen ten or more times. The chain is built from TRBV20-1 and TRBJ2-7; 12 bases fit TRBD2. CDR3 length: 14 amino acids. The V segment lost 2 bases and the J segment 6 bases; nucleotides outside the gene matches: 5. Looked up from germline, CDR1 is DFQATT and CDR2 is SNEGSKA (reference sequence). The CDR3 DNA sequence: TGCAGTGCTAGACCTAGCGGGAGGGCGGGCGAGCAGTACTTC. This gives the protein CSARPSGRAGEQYF.

J is TRBJ1-1 and V is TRBV9; the D is unclear. V was clipped by 5 bases and J by 2 bases, with 10 bases between them. CDR3 length: 13 residues. CDR1 is SGDLS, CDR2 YYNGEE, per germline. This CDR3 reads CASRGRSNTEAFF. DNA for the CDR3: TGTGCCAGCAGGGGCAGGAGCAACACTGAAGCTTTCTTT.

This clonotype was seen a handful of times. The rearrangement uses TRBV6-1 and TRBJ1-2, with D possibly being TRBD1 (6 bases). The CDR3 loop spans 14 amino acids. The V end was cut by 8 bases, the J end by 5 bases, with 18 bases between. Germline CDR1 reads MNHNS; CDR2 reads SASEGT. For the CDR3, the DNA is TGTGCCAGCGCGGGGGGCCTTCCCCCATATGGCTACACCTTC. Protein: CASAGGLPPYGYTF.

Note on this clonotype: A much more abundant neighbour one base away suggests this may be a read error. The chain has TRBV6-1 and TRBJ2-7, with D perhaps matching TRBD2 (5 bases). The CDR3 is 16 amino acids. Germline V gene lookup returns CDR1 MNHNS and CDR2 SASEGT. CDR3 bases: TGTGCCAGCGGTGAATTTCGTGGACTCGCTTCCTACGAGCAGTACTTC. Protein: CASGEFRGLASYEQYF.

The gene calls are TRBV20-1 and TRBJ1-1; D call uncertain. The CDR3 is made up of 13 amino acids. The V gene lost 0 bases and the J gene lost 0 bases, with 5 bases spanning the gap. Germline V lookup: CDR1 DFQATT, CDR2 SNEGSKA (reference sequence). For the CDR3, the DNA is TGCAGTGCTAGAGACAGCCTGAACACTGAAGCTTTCTTT. This sequence encodes CSARDSLNTEAFF.

The rearrangement uses TRBV20-1 and TRBJ1-5; TRBD1 might be the D (6 bases). The CDR3 length is 15 residues. V was trimmed by 0 bases and J by 7 bases, leaving 16 bases between them. Germline CDR1 and CDR2: DFQATT and SNEGSKA (reference sequence). The CDR3 DNA sequence: TGCAGTGCTAGAGATAGTGGGCAGGGGAGGCAGCCCCAGCATTTT. Residues: CSARDSGQGRQPQHF.

In this sample, this clonotype turned up a few times. The rearrangement uses TRBV18 and TRBJ2-1; D perhaps matches TRBD2 (6 bases). The CDR3 runs to 16 residues. V was cut by 6 bases and J by 2 bases, with 17 bases left in between. The V gene's germline CDR1 is KGHSH and CDR2 LQKENI. CDR3 DNA: TGTGCCAGCTCCCGGGCCGGGACTCGTGCCTACAATGAGCAGTTCTTC. It translates to CASSRAGTRAYNEQFF.

This clonotype was seen repeatedly, ten times or more. The chain joins TRBV20-1 to TRBJ1-1; D perhaps matches TRBD1 (5 bases). Looked up from germline, CDR1 is DFQATT and CDR2 is SNEGSKA (reference sequence). V was clipped by 5 bases and J by 3 bases, with 16 bases between them. The CDR3 length is 14 residues. CDR3 region: CSAQRGLKDTEAFF. DNA of the CDR3: TGCAGTGCTCAGAGGGGCCTAAAAGACACTGAAGCTTTCTTT.

This clonotype was detected many times. This chain joins TRBV12-3 or TRBV12-4 and TRBJ2-7, with 10 bases aligning to TRBD2. CDR3 size: 14 residues. The V segment lost 3 bases and the J segment 3 bases; nucleotides outside the gene matches: 2. The CDR3 DNA sequence: TGTGCCAGCAGTTTGGGACTAGCGAGCTACGAGCAGTACTTC. It specifies CASSLGLASYEQYF.

As regards this clonotype: Just one base apart from a much larger clone, this may be a read error. The chain uses TRBV20-1 and TRBJ1-5; D might be TRBD1 (6 bases). Germline lookup yields CDR1 DFQATT and CDR2 SNEGSKA (reference sequence). This CDR3 comprises 15 residues. The CDR3 DNA sequence: TGCAGTGCTAGGACGCCGGGACATTTAAATCCGCCCCAGCATTTT. Translating gives CSARTPGHLNPPQHF.

This clonotype came up many times. V and J are TRBV12-3 or TRBV12-4 and TRBJ1-2, with D unresolved. The CDR3 totals 14 residues. V dropped 7 bases and J dropped 5 bases, with 17 bases sitting between them. In DNA, the CDR3 is TGTGCCAGCACGGACCGGAACCGCCTGTATGGCTACACCTTC. Its translation is CASTDRNRLYGYTF.

The chain couples TRBV5-1 to TRBJ2-3, with 10 bases matching TRBD1. Germline CDR1 SGHRS, CDR2 YFSETQ. The CDR3 has 15 residues. J was trimmed by 5 bases and V by 4 bases; bases with no gene match: 7. Written as DNA, the CDR3 is TGCGCCAGCAGCCCAGGACAGGGGGTAGGAGATACGCAGTATTTT. It yields the protein CASSPGQGVGDTQYF.

This clonotype was seen repeatedly, ten times or more. The V and J genes are TRBV2 and TRBJ1-2; D gene ambiguous. V lost 10 bases and J lost 4, with 22 bases in between. Germline loops: CDR1 SNHLY, CDR2 FYNNEI. The CDR3 runs 15 residues. As DNA, the CDR3 is TGTGCCACCGGAAAAACCGCTAATTCCCTCTATGGCTACACCTTC. This gives the protein CATGKTANSLYGYTF. The complete variable domain, with remaining parts taken from reference TRBV2 and TRBJ1-2, reads EPEVTQTPSHQVTQMGQEVILRCVPISNHLYFYWYRQILGQKVEFLVSFYNNEISEKSEIFDDQFSVERPDGSNFTLKIRSTKLEDSAMYFCATGKTANSLYGYTFGSGTRLTVV.

This clonotype was seen a handful of times. CDR3 amino acids: CASTRGRGAFF. CDR3 DNA sequence: TGTGCCAGTACGAGGGGGCGAGGGGCTTTCTTT. The V gene is TRBV19, the J gene TRBJ1-1; 7 nucleotides align to TRBD1. Germline CDR1 and CDR2: LNHDA and SQIVND (reference sequence). The CDR3 totals 11 residues. Germline trimming cut 7 bases from V and 11 bases from J; bases unmatched to any gene: 7.

V is TRBV7-2 and J is TRBJ2-7; 11 nucleotides align to TRBD2. The CDR3 is 14 amino acids. Germline V gives CDR1 SGHTA, CDR2 FQGNSA. V trimming: 5 bases; J trimming: 6 bases; junction bases outside the gene matches: 6. DNA of the CDR3: TGTGCCAGCAGCCCGCTAGCGGGGGGTATCGAGCAGTACTTC. Translating it yields CASSPLAGGIEQYF.

The V call is TRBV10-3, the J call TRBJ1-1; no definite D call. The CDR3 contains 14 residues. V was trimmed by 4 bases and J by 0 bases, leaving 9 bases between them. Germline V gene data show CDR1 as ENHRY and CDR2 as SYGVKD. The CDR3 DNA reads TGTGCCATCAGTGCGGTGGGGATGAACACTGAAGCTTTCTTT. Its translation is CAISAVGMNTEAFF.

Ten or more counts support this clonotype. The chain employs TRBV19 and TRBJ1-2, with no clear D. The V end was cut by 4 bases, the J end by 5 bases, with 11 bases between. The CDR3 is 13 residues long. The germline V gene has CDR1 LNHDA and CDR2 SQIVND (reference sequence). In DNA form, the CDR3 reads TGTGCCAGTAGTAGGATAGAGGGTTATGGCTACACCTTC. Its translation is CASSRIEGYGYTF.

V and J are TRBV15 and TRBJ1-2, with a tentative D call TRBD1 (6 bases). Germline V lookup: CDR1 LNHNV, CDR2 YYDKDF (reference sequence). The CDR3 consists of 12 residues. V lost 5 bases to trimming and J lost 5 bases, with 9 bases between them. For the CDR3, the DNA is TGTGCCACCAGCCGCGGACAGTATGGCTACACCTTC. It translates to CATSRGQYGYTF.

The chain is built from TRBV15 and TRBJ2-7; the D gene could be TRBD1 or TRBD2 (5 bases each). Germline CDR1 is LNHNV and CDR2 is YYDKDF (reference sequence). Trimming took off 5 bases at V and 3 bases at J, with 20 bases between the two ends. The CDR3 runs to 16 residues. In nucleotides, the CDR3 is TGTGCCACCAGCGTTTCCGGGGTCTGGGGCGGCTACGAGCAGTACTTC. It yields the protein CATSVSGVWGGYEQYF.

Worth noting for this clonotype: This may arise from a read error, as a much more abundant clone is one base away. This chain's CDR3 is CATRDTFDTEALF. The CDR3, as DNA: TGTGCCACCCGGGACACATTTGACACTGAAGCTCTCTTT. V gene TRBV6-2 or TRBV6-3 combines with J gene TRBJ1-1; possibly TRBD1 for D (6 bases). Germline V CDR1 and CDR2: MNHEY, SVGEGT. The CDR3 sequence is 13 residues long.

Regarding this clonotype: Germline and junction disagree at one end, which may indicate a read error. V and J are TRBV2 and TRBJ1-1; tentative D call: TRBD1 (5 bases). This CDR3 is 15 amino acids long. CDR1 and CDR2 from the germline V gene are SNHLY and FYNNEI. Here the CDR3 DNA reads TGTGCCAGCAGTTTGGGACTCGTAGAGAACACTGAAGCTCTCTTT. Amino acids: CASSLGLVENTEALF.